This T cell receptor (beta chain) was sequenced during a study of OX40 agonist ivuxolimab in advanced cancers. TCRdb's table, derived via immunoSEQ multiplex PCR, lists solely in-frame clones and lacks some. The sample consists of roughly 61,000 clones, around 82% of them appearing once. This clonotype was sampled from an adult with an advanced solid tumor such as melanoma, head and neck, liver or kidney cancer. The input for sequencing was CD4+ or CD8+ T cells sorted from blood, taken in a trial of the OX40 agonist ivuxolimab.

CDR3 region: CASSSTGKAGNEKLFF. The CDR3 DNA follows: TGTGCCAGCAGTTCCACAGGGAAAGCTGGTAATGAAAAACTGTTTTTT. V gene TRBV6-6 combines with J gene TRBJ1-4; D perhaps matches TRBD1 (6 bases). V gave up 4 bases and J gave up 4 bases, with 16 bases separating them. The CDR3 extends over 16 amino acids. Germline V lookup: CDR1 MNHNY, CDR2 SVGAGI (reference sequence).